This record looks at one T cell receptor beta chain sequence and its context. Its cognate antigen is unknown. Assay: immunoSEQ multiplex PCR; the TCRdb copy retains only in-frame clones and omits some. The data contain 95,000 to 150,000 clones, about 90% of them singletons. This sample was taken from a study of radiotherapy plus CTLA-4 blockade in lung cancer. Study details: Among all patients, approximately 18% showed objective responses, while roughly 30% had disease control.

Findings and caveats of the study: The study found tumor-derived TCR clones expanded in blood after radiotherapy plus ipilimumab.

Focal radiation with ipilimumab CTLA-4 blockade was given to patients with chemo-refractory metastatic non-small-cell lung cancer. The V end lost 11 bases, the J end lost 10 bases, and 24 bases lay between the germline ends. Germline loops: CDR1 ENHRY, CDR2 SYGVKD. The length of the CDR3 is 14 residues. This TCR was recovered from a human donor with non-small cell lung cancer that progressed on radiotherapy plus ipilimumab. The sequencing here drew on peripheral blood, taken from a patient treated with radiotherapy plus ipilimumab. The V gene is TRBV10-3, the J gene TRBJ2-1, with TRBD1 as a possible D gene (5 bases). The CDR3: CAVLRKGEEWEQFF. DNA of the CDR3: TGTGCCGTCCTTAGGAAAGGGGAAGAATGGGAGCAGTTCTTC.